The rows below give T cell receptor beta chains drawn from one sample of a study of blood T cell repertoires in COVID-19. Data came from immunoSEQ multiplex PCR; TCRdb stores just in-frame clones and leaves some out. The table has around 190,000 clones, 70% to 80% seen once. The source material was peripheral blood. The receptors were gathered from a woman in her thirties or forties with COVID-19, enrolled during active disease. The CDR3 runs from the conserved cysteine through the conserved F or W. Each record gives: CDR3 length, clone size, V gene, D gene, J gene, CDR3 DNA, CDR3 protein. D genes are given only for firm matches. Clone size is not always given. Where it is, it says once, few, many or a class for expanded clones.

>15|NA|TRBV15|NA|TRBJ2-1
TGTGCCACTAACCTCAGGGCCAGTGGAAACAATGAGCAGTTCTTC
CATNLRASGNNEQFF
>16|NA|TRBV7-6|TRBD1|TRBJ2-3
TGTGCCAGCAGCTTTGCTTCGGGACAGGGCACAGATACGCAGTATTTT
CASSFASGQGTDTQYF
>15|once|TRBV25-1|TRBD1|TRBJ2-1
TGTGCCAGCAGTGACACTGGGGGACAGACAAATGAGCAGTTCTTC
CASSDTGGQTNEQFF
>15|few|TRBV6-1|TRBD2|TRBJ2-1
TGTGCCAGCAGTGAGCGGGAGGGAGTTGGAAATGAGCAGTTCTTC
CASSEREGVGNEQFF
>15|NA|TRBV10-3|TRBD2|TRBJ2-7
TGTGCCATCAGTGAGATGGGTAGCGGGAGGCACGAGCAGTACTTC
CAISEMGSGRHEQYF
>17|NA|TRBV4-2|TRBD2|TRBJ2-2
TGTGCCAGCAGCCAAGAAGTCCTAGCGGGAAACACCGGGGAGCTGTTTTTT
CASSQEVLAGNTGELFF
>18|NA|TRBV5-1|TRBD1|TRBJ2-6
TGCGCCAGCAGTATTCAGACAGGGGTGACCTTTGGGGCCAACGTCCTGACTTTC
CASSIQTGVTFGANVLTF
>15|NA|TRBV4-1|TRBD2|TRBJ2-1
TGCGCCAGCAGCCAAGGGGGGTCCGCGGGGGATGAGCAGTTCTTC
CASSQGGSAGDEQFF
>13|NA|TRBV7-7|NA|TRBJ1-1
TGTGCCAGCAGCTTAGCCCGGGACTCTGAAGCTTTCTTT
CASSLARDSEAFF
>14|NA|TRBV11-3|NA|TRBJ2-5
TGTGCCAGCAGCTTAGGCCCTAGCGAACAGACCCAGTACTTC
CASSLGPSEQTQYF
>15|NA|TRBV7-2|NA|TRBJ2-1
TGTGCCAGCAGCTTATGGACTAACCGAAACAATGAGCAGTTCTTC
CASSLWTNRNNEQFF
>16|NA|TRBV5-1|TRBD2|TRBJ2-1
TGCGCCAGCAGCCCGCCAGGAGCGGGAGGGTACAATGAGCAGTTCTTC
CASSPPGAGGYNEQFF
>14|NA|TRBV5-5|TRBD1|TRBJ1-2
TGTGCCAGCAGCTCGGAGGCAGGGGGCCTTGGCTACACCTTC
CASSSEAGGLGYTF
>12|NA|TRBV7-8|NA|TRBJ1-1
TGTGCCAGCAGCTGGAGCGGGGTTGAAGCTTTCTTT
CASSWSGVEAFF
>15|few|TRBV14|TRBD2|TRBJ2-1
TGTGCCAGCAGCAAAATCACTAGCGGGGGTCGAGAGCAGTTCTTC
CASSKITSGGREQFF
>13|NA|TRBV29-1|NA|TRBJ2-7
TGCAGCGTTGAGGGAGGGGGAGTCTACGAGCAGTACTTC
CSVEGGGVYEQYF
>10|NA|TRBV5-1|NA|TRBJ1-5
TGCGCCAGCAGCCGGCAGCCCCAGCATTTT
CASSRQPQHF
>12|once|TRBV7-2|NA|TRBJ1-3
TGTGCCAGCAGCGCCCAGGGGAACACCATATATTTT
CASSAQGNTIYF
>15|NA|TRBV2|NA|TRBJ2-1
TGTGCCAGCACGCTCACGGGAGAATCCTACAATGAGCAGTTCTTC
CASTLTGESYNEQFF
>15|NA|TRBV6-5|TRBD1|TRBJ1-2
TGTGCCAGTGCCACCCGGGACAGGGGAAGGCATGGCTACACCTTC
CASATRDRGRHGYTF
>18|NA|TRBV5-1|TRBD2|TRBJ2-4
TGCGCCAGCAGCTTGGCCCGGACTAGCGGGGGGGCCGAAGACATTCAGTACTTC
CASSLARTSGGAEDIQYF
>13|NA|TRBV2|NA|TRBJ2-3
TGTGCCAGCAGAGGACCGCCAGGGGATACGCAGTATTTT
CASRGPPGDTQYF
>16|NA|TRBV19|NA|TRBJ2-4
TGTGCCAGTACCCAAGGGCGGGGAGTAGCCAAAAACATTCAGTACTTC
CASTQGRGVAKNIQYF
>13|once|TRBV29-1|NA|TRBJ1-3
TGCAGCGTTCGGGGGTTAGGTGGAAACACCATATATTTT
CSVRGLGGNTIYF
>13|NA|TRBV3-1/TRBV3-2|NA|TRBJ2-3
TGTGCCAGCAGCCAAACTGCGTCCGGTACGCAGTATTTT
CASSQTASGTQYF